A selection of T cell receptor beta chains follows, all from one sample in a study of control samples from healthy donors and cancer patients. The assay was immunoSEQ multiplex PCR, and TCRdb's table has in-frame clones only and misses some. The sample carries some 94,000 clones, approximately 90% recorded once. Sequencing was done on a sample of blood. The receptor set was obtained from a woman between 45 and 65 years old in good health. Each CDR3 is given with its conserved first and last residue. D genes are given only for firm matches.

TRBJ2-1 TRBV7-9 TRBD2 CASSPTSGGFSEQFF
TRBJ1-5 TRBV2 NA CASSDLTEQHF
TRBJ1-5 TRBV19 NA CASSIGRVQPQHF
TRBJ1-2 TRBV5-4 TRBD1 CASSFPDRAGYGYTF
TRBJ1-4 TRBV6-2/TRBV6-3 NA CASSSGGVLLRTNEKLFF
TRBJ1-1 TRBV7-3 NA CASSLNGGMREGAFF
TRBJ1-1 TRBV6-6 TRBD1 CASSSLDRGWGEAFF
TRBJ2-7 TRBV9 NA CASSVGGPTSEQYF
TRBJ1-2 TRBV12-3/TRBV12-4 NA CASSFSSPLLGTF
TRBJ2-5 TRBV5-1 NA CASSQEAETQYF
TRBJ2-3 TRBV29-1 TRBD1 CSAWTGLTDTQYF
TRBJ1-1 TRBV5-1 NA CASSLFQGHATEAFF
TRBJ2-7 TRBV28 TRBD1 CASSLTGTGRVYEQYF
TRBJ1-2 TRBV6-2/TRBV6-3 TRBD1 CASSPVPGQGLGYGYTF
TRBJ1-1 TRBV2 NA CASSEALQRMNTEAFF
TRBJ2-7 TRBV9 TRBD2 CASSDGTSGTYEQYF
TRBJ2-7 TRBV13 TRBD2 CASSSYRDYSYEQYF
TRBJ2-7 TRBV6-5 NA CASSSPGRAYYEQYF
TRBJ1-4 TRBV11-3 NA CASSITAVAEKLFF
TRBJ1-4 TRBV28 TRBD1 CASRFQRQGIREKLFF
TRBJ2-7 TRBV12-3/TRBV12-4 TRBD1 CASMLRGPSEQYF
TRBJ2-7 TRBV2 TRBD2 CASTGTSGSVDEQYF
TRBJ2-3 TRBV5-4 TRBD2 CASSPGGGGTDTQYF
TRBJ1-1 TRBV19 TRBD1 CASSIWTSGTVEAFF
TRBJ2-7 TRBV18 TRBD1 CASSPDRAYEQYF
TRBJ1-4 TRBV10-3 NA CASRPGEGEKLFF
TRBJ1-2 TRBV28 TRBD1 CASSFTGGVGYTF
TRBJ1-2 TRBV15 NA CATSREEGDGYTF
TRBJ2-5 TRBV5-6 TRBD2 CASSLELAGRETQYF
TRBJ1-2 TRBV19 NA CASNPSVLLGYGYTF
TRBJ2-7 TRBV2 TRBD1 CASRVDRASYEQYF
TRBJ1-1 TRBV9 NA CASSVKTEAFF
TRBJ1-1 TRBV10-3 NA CAISASSQGSEAFF
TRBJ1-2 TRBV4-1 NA CASSPGSGRESFGGYTF
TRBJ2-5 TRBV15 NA CATSRGASRLGETQYF
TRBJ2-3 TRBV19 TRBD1 CASSWTGSSADTQYF
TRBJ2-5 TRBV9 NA CASSPRPKPETQYF
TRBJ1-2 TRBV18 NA CASSPTTTANYGYTF
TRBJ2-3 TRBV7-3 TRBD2 CASSLMGGGATDTQYF
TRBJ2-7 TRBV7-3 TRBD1 CASSPAPGTEDEQYF
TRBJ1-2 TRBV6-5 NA CASSSATKSPGGYTF
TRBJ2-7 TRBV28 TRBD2 CATLPASGHLEQYF
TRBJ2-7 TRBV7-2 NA CASSLGLATTYEQYF
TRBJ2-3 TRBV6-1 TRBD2 CASSDRVAGTSTDTQYF